The T cell receptor (beta chain) under discussion was sequenced for a study of vaccination and CD4 T cells after COVID-19. Study-level background: Comprising six males and four females, the convalescent participants counted two Hispanic individuals among them. Median time from second vaccine dose to sampling was just over 70 days (14 to 241). Study-wide results and limits: With convalescent patients, a median about 87% of reactive clones emerged solely after vaccination.

Researchers used the Oncomine TCR Beta short-read assay to sequence DNA from cultured CD4+ T cells. One entry per CDR3 protein, called by TCRdb with MiXCR from the PCR reads. The sample has approximately 15,000 distinct CDR3 sequences, approximately 49% seen once. The time point here: late sampling 161 to 241 days after vaccination in a few convalescent patients. Treatment given: approximately 9-day PBMC culture with coronavirus spike peptide pools or control peptides (ViraFEST assay). This clonotype was observed once. No antigen is known for it. V was cut by 5 bases and J by 0 bases, with 17 bases left in between. Germline CDR1 reads DFQATT; CDR2 reads SNEGSKA (reference sequence). This CDR3 is 17 amino acids long.

The sequencing here drew on CD4+ T cells from blood, cultured in vitro, taken about 7 months after SARS-CoV-2 vaccination. The receptor was derived from a human donor who had recovered from COVID-19. The rearrangement joins TRBV20-1 to TRBJ2-6; the D gene is possibly TRBD1 (6 bases). CDR3 DNA sequence: TGCAGTGCTTCTAGACAGGAGGCCCTCTCTGGGGCCAACGTCCTGACTTTC. Its translation: CSASRQEALSGANVLTF.